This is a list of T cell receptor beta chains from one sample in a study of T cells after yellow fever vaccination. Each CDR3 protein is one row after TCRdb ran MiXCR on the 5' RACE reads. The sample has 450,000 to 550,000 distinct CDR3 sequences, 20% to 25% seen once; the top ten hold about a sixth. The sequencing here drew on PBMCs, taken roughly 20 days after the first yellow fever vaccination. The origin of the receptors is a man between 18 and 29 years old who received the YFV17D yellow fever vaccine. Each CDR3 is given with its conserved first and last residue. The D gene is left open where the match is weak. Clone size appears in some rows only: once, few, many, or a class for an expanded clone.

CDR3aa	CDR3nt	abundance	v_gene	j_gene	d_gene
CSASGGRPETQYF	TGCAGTGCTAGTGGTGGCAGGCCGGAGACCCAGTACTTC	few	TRBV20-1	TRBJ2-5	.
CASSPFVGVGSPLHF	TGTGCCAGCAGCCCTTTCGTCGGGGTAGGATCACCCCTCCACTTT	few	TRBV11-1	TRBJ1-6	.
CASTLGGRDGYTF	TGTGCCAGCACCCTCGGGGGGAGAGATGGCTACACCTTC	.	TRBV12-3/TRBV12-4	TRBJ1-2	.
CASSLVHEQFF	TGTGCCAGCAGCTTGGTGCATGAGCAGTTCTTC	.	TRBV11-2	TRBJ2-1	.
CASSFDRGTNEKLFF	TGTGCCAGCAGCTTTGACAGGGGAACTAATGAAAAACTGTTTTTT	.	TRBV7-2	TRBJ1-4	TRBD1
CASSGAGKNIQYF	TGTGCCAGCAGCGGGGCAGGCAAAAACATTCAGTACTTC	.	TRBV12-3/TRBV12-4	TRBJ2-4	.
CASSPGQGVVYNEQFF	TGTGCCAGCAGCCCAGGGCAGGGGGTAGTCTACAATGAGCAGTTCTTC	few	TRBV11-2	TRBJ2-1	TRBD1
CASSLAPGFGYNSPLHF	TGTGCCAGCAGTTTAGCGCCAGGGTTCGGGTATAATTCACCCCTCCACTTT	many	TRBV12-3/TRBV12-4	TRBJ1-6	.
CASSLWRDYNEQFF	TGTGCCAGCAGCTTATGGCGGGACTACAATGAGCAGTTCTTC	.	TRBV7-2	TRBJ2-1	.
CASSLLQGGRPQHF	TGCGCCAGCAGCTTATTACAGGGGGGGAGGCCCCAGCATTTT	.	TRBV5-1	TRBJ1-5	TRBD1
CSASRTGGYGYTF	TGCAGTGCTAGCCGGACAGGGGGATATGGCTACACCTTC	.	TRBV20-1	TRBJ1-2	TRBD1
CAISESGRGSGYTF	TGTGCCATCAGTGAGTCAGGCAGGGGATCTGGCTACACCTTC	.	TRBV10-3	TRBJ1-2	.
CASSLIVSAYEQFF	TGTGCCAGCAGCTTGATAGTCTCGGCCTATGAGCAGTTCTTC	many	TRBV5-6	TRBJ2-1	.
CSARDYRLGYGGAQETQYF	TGCAGTGCTAGAGATTATCGGCTCGGATACGGGGGGGCACAGGAGACCCAGTACTTC	.	TRBV20-1	TRBJ2-5	TRBD2
CASSLEGAVFAEAFF	TGTGCCAGCAGCTTAGAGGGGGCCGTTTTTGCTGAAGCTTTCTTT	many	TRBV11-2	TRBJ1-1	.
CSASHQGDNEQFF	TGCAGTGCTAGTCACCAGGGGGACAATGAGCAGTTCTTC	few	TRBV20-1	TRBJ2-1	TRBD1
CASSRAGTENTGELFF	TGCGCCAGCAGCCGAGCCGGGACAGAAAACACCGGGGAGCTGTTTTTT	few	TRBV4-1	TRBJ2-2	TRBD1
CASSPGQGLGETQYF	TGTGCCAGCTCACCGGGACAGGGGTTGGGTGAGACCCAGTACTTC	.	TRBV4-2	TRBJ2-5	TRBD1
CASSYSSAGTTDTQYF	TGTGCCAGCAGTTACTCGTCCGCGGGGACCACAGATACGCAGTATTTT	few	TRBV6-5	TRBJ2-3	.
CASSGRDRGYSGYTF	TGTGCCAGCAGCGGCCGGGACAGGGGGTATAGTGGCTACACCTTC	.	TRBV9	TRBJ1-2	TRBD1
CATSDGYRGRPGTQYF	TGTGCCACCAGTGATGGATACAGGGGGCGCCCAGGAACGCAGTATTTT	.	TRBV24-1	TRBJ2-3	TRBD1
CASSQGEGQGSDGYTF	TGTGCCAGCAGCCAAGGGGAGGGACAGGGAAGCGATGGCTACACCTTC	.	TRBV3-1	TRBJ1-2	TRBD1
CASRPLTSGGIKEQFF	TGCGCCAGCAGGCCTCTGACTAGCGGGGGCATCAAGGAGCAGTTCTTC	many	TRBV4-1	TRBJ2-1	TRBD2
CASSTGGATGANVLTF	TGCGCCAGCAGTACAGGGGGCGCGACTGGGGCCAACGTCCTGACTTTC	.	TRBV5-1	TRBJ2-6	TRBD1
CSVVTSGGPTDTQYF	TGCAGCGTTGTAACTAGCGGGGGGCCGACAGATACGCAGTATTTT	few	TRBV29-1	TRBJ2-3	TRBD2
CASSLDARGLYGYTF	TGTGCCAGCAGCCTAGACGCCCGGGGTTTGTATGGCTACACCTTC	few	TRBV5-5	TRBJ1-2	.
CASSSRGEQFF	TGTGCCAGCAGTTCTCGGGGTGAGCAGTTCTTC	few	TRBV7-2	TRBJ2-1	.